This TCR beta chain was captured by sequencing in a study of cytomegalovirus exposure and HLA in healthy donors. Remarks on this clone: No antigen is known for it.

Findings of the study overall: The authors listed around 150 TCR beta chains as cytomegalovirus-associated. Reports state that TCR beta sequences accurately predicted most subjects' HLA-A and HLA-B alleles.

Use of 60 Vbeta and 13 Jbeta primers characterized the PCR. The table came from immunoSEQ multiplex PCR; TCRdb's copy has only in-frame clones and leaves some out. The sample comprises 98,000 or so clones, 65% to 80% of which are singletons, and roughly 7.7% rests with the top ten. Nominally healthy donors provided the samples, though records likely missed some immune exposures. Sequenced: PBMCs. The TCR comes from a human donor in good health.

CDR3: CASSESGLGQPQHF. CDR3 DNA: TGTGCCAGCAGTGAGTCGGGTCTGGGTCAGCCCCAGCATTTT. The chain carries TRBV2 and TRBJ1-5; D is unclear. CDR1 and CDR2 (germline): SNHLY, FYNNEI. The V and J ends lost 3 bases and 6 bases respectively, with 12 bases between them. CDR3 size: 14 residues.